This T cell receptor beta chain derives from a study of regulatory T cells in long-lasting Graves disease. Time point meaning: newly diagnosed GD, antithyroid drugs for less than 3 months. PBMC RNA was the source of the TCR library. Through Arm-PCR of CDR3 regions and iRepertoire HTBI primers, TCR beta libraries were built. Each CDR3 protein gets one entry after TCRdb re-called the multiplex PCR reads with MiXCR. The table records about 440,000 distinct CDR3 sequences, 15% of them present only once. In this sample, this clonotype turned up a few times. This same sample was also taken into another study, of T cells in Graves' hyperthyroidism and ophthalmopathy.

The TCR originated in a young woman with Graves disease. Here the sequenced sample was peripheral blood mononuclear cells (PBMCs), taken at new diagnosis, from a patient treated with antithyroid drugs.

The CDR3 region has the DNA TGTGCCAGTCGTTTGGGATCAACCAGCGGGAGTCACGAGCAGTACTTC. Amino acids: CASRLGSTSGSHEQYF. V and J are TRBV19 and TRBJ2-7, with 8 bases identical to TRBD2. The V and J ends lost 8 bases and 5 bases, in that order; junction bases with no gene match: 17. The CDR3 is 16 amino acids. Germline CDR1 is LNHDA and CDR2 is SQIVND (reference sequence).